This T cell receptor beta chain stems from a study of T cell repertoires in cytomegalovirus infection. CDR3 size: 14 residues. Trimming removed 3 bases from V and 4 bases from J, with 13 bases in between. One entry per CDR3 protein results from TCRdb running MiXCR on the reads. The repertoire has tens of thousands of distinct CDR3 sequences, around 30% of them found once; the top ten carry nearly 70%. This clonotype was seen a handful of times. As yet, its antigen is unknown. The gene calls are TRBV12-3 or TRBV12-4 and TRBJ2-7; possibly TRBD2 for D (5 bases). Sequencing was performed on PBMCs, sequenced either directly or after in vitro stimulation (not recorded which). This sequence originates from a human donor in good health (CMV status not recorded). Some clones in this sample may be carry-over from other donors' samples. As DNA, the CDR3 is TGTGCCAGCAGTTTGTCCGCGCGAGGGTACGAGCAGTACTTC. Translated, it gives CASSLSARGYEQYF.